This T cell receptor beta chain was profiled in a study of monozygotic twins with inflammatory bowel disease (dated by TCRdb to about 2019). Notes on the research overall: The full study comprised some 30 monozygotic twin pairs: nine German pairs (four IBD-concordant, five IBD-discordant) and 19 IBD-discordant Danish pairs. Disease-associated traits were sought mainly through comparisons between IBD patients and their genetically identical healthy co-twins within discordant pairs. Each individual had, on average, about 151 000 unique TCRalpha sequences and 181 000 unique TCRbeta sequences available for analysis. What the research found in general, with its limitations: Compared with healthy twins, IBD patients had fewer clonotypes in common with other individuals, a difference most pronounced in patients showing signs of disease activity. Repertoire similarity did not differ between concordant and discordant twins, possibly due to limited statistical power. Measured by the inverse Simpson index, TCRbeta repertoire diversity was lower in IBD patients than in their healthy co-twins. The results gave no support for a single strong signal or clonotype linked to IBD. Because patients were on differing immunosuppressive treatments, the repertoires may have picked up extra background noise and inter-individual variability. The analysis was unable to tell apart different T cell subtypes.

The CDR3 goes from the cysteine to the phenylalanine over 15 residues. No DNA sequence is on record. Looking up the germline V gene (reference sequence) yields CDR1 SGHKS and CDR2 YYEKEE. From each donor, an approximately 2.3 ml peripheral blood sample was collected into PAXgene tubes and kept at -80 degrees C. Without T cell sorting, total RNA was isolated from whole blood using the PAXgene blood miRNA kit on an automated QIAcube. Peripheral blood from monozygotic twin pairs who were concordant or discordant for inflammatory bowel disease underwent deep TCRalpha and TCRbeta repertoire profiling using unique molecular barcoding. Smoking habits were recorded for all twin pairs, and each individual was classified as a current, former or never smoker. Points on this clonotype: Its antigen specificity is not known.

Library method: 5' RACE. The input for every TCR library was around 3,600 ng of total RNA. For each sample, cDNA was synthesized in eight separate reactions using SMARTScribe reverse transcriptase. During cDNA synthesis, template switching was used to introduce unique molecular identifiers that contained a 6-nucleotide sample barcode. TCRalpha and TCRbeta cDNA was amplified in two nested PCRs of around 15 and 9 cycles, and bead purification was carried out after each PCR. Before amplification, the cDNA was treated with uracil DNA-glycosylase and purified using the QIAquick PCR purification kit. The second PCR was the step at which Illumina TruSeq-compatible adapters and sample-specific barcodes were added. TapeStation and Qubit were used to check library quality and concentration, and approximately 5.4 ng of each library was pooled. The pooled libraries were sequenced with 2 x 100 bp reads and custom sequencing primers on an Illumina HiSeq2500 single-index Rapid Run. The study's processing was this. PCR and sequencing errors were corrected by UMI-based consensus assembly using MiGEC version 1.2.6. V(D)J alignment, clonotype assembly and CDR3 extraction were performed with MiXCR version 2.1.1. To normalise gene usage, clonotype sharing and MAIT/NKT TCR abundance, the analysis used the top 1000, 10 000 and 20 000 clonotypes per sample. Diversity was computed as the inverse Simpson index with the vegan R package after downsampling to 27 000 UMIs. Paired Mann-Whitney U tests were applied to discordant twin pairs, and Benjamini-Hochberg correction was used for multiple testing. TCRdb reprocessed the reads and assigns one entry to each CDR3 protein sequence, leaving out DNA. What appears here as the V and J calls and clone size reflects TCRdb's work, not the paper's. The sample has approximately 390,000 distinct CDR3 sequences on record. 2% to 3% of the sample rests with the top ten.

The sequence is built from TRBV5-5 and TRBJ2-3. The sequenced material came from blood. The source is a human donor with ulcerative colitis or Crohn's disease, or a healthy co-twin of an affected twin (not recorded which). The CDR3 loop reads CASSLGRPNTDTQYF.